This T cell receptor (beta chain) came from a study of blood T cell repertoires in COVID-19. Study as a whole: The samples span acute and convalescent COVID-19 from the United States, Italy and Spain.

The repertoire was sequenced with immunoSEQ multiplex PCR; TCRdb's copy has only in-frame clones and lacks some. The data contain about 66,000 clones, about 80% of them singletons. This TCR came from a man aged 55 to 70 with acute or convalescent COVID-19. Sequencing was performed on peripheral blood.

CDR3 coding DNA: TGTGCCAGCTCAGTAGACAGGGGACCTAACTATGGCTACACCTTC. This gives the protein CASSVDRGPNYGYTF. V gene TRBV18 combines with J gene TRBJ1-2; TRBD1 agrees at 8 bases. The trim removed 5 bases at V and 0 bases at J, leaving 5 bases unmatched. Germline CDR1 and CDR2: KGHSH and LQKENI. The CDR3 is made up of 15 amino acids.